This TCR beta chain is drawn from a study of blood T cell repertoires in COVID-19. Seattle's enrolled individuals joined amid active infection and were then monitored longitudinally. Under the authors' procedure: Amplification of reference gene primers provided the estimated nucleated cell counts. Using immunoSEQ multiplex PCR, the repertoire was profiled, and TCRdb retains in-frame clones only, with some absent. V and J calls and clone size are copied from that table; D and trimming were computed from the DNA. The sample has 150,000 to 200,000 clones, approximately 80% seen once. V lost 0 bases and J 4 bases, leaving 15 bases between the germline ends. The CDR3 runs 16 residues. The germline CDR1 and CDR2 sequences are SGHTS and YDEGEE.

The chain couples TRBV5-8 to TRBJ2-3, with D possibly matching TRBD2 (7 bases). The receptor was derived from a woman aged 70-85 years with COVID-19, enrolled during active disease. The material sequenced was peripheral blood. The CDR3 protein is CASSLDVWGGPDTQYF. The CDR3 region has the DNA TGTGCCAGCAGCTTGGATGTATGGGGGGGCCCAGATACGCAGTATTTT.